This T cell receptor beta chain was sequenced during a study of T cells in Graves' hyperthyroidism and ophthalmopathy. Absent ophthalmopathy progression within 18 months defined stable Graves' hyperthyroidism. Lactation, pregnancy, other autoimmune disease or uncontrolled infection led to exclusion of patients. Used for diagnoses were clinical symptoms, serum thyroxine and TRAb, thyroid ultrasound and orbital computed tomography. Germline assignment: CDR1 MNHEY and CDR2 SVGAGI. The junction had 5 bases not matched to a gene; V was cut back by 2 bases and J by 6 bases. The CDR3 consists of 14 residues. Study-level findings and limits: Most clonotypes expanded in thyroid above 0.001 were likewise present in blood.

This clonotype was seen repeatedly, ten times or more. The antigen remains undetermined. TCR beta CDR3 sequences were amplified from RNA transcripts. HTBI primers drove first-round RT-PCR of the TCR CDR3. TCRdb reprocessed the multiplex PCR reads via MiXCR and lists one record per CDR3 protein. This sample has around 420,000 distinct CDR3 sequences, with 12% to 15% found just once. Sequenced: blood. This receptor was identified in a woman between 18 and 30 years old with Graves' hyperthyroidism. The V and J genes are TRBV6-5 and TRBJ1-1; 8 nucleotides agree with TRBD1. The CDR3 region is CASSYTGGGSEAFF. The CDR3 DNA is TGTGCCAGCAGTTACACAGGGGGAGGATCTGAAGCTTTCTTT.